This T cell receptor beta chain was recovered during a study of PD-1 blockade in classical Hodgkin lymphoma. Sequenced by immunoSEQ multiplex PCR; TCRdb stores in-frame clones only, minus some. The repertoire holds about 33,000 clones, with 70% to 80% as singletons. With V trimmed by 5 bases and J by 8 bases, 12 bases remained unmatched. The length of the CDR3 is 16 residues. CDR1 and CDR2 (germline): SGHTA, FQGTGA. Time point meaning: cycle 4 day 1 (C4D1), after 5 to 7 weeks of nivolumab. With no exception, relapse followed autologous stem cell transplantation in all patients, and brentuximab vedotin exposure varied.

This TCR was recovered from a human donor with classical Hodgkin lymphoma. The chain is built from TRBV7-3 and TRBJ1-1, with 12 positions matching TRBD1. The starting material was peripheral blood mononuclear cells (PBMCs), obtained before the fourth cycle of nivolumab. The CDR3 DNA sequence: TGTGCCAGCAGCCCCCCCGGGACAGGGGGCCTTCGGGAAGCTTTCTTT. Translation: CASSPPGTGGLREAFF.